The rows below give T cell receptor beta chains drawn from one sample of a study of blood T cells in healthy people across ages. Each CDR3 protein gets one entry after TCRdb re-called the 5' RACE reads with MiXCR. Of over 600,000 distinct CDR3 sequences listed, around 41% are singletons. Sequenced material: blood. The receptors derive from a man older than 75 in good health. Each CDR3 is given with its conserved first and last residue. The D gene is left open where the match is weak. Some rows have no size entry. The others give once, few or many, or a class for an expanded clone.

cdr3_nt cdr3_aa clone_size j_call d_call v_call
TGTGCCAGCAGTTACCTGAATGGGGGACAGGGGTACGAGCAGTACTTC CASSYLNGGQGYEQYF - TRBJ2-7 TRBD1 TRBV2
TGCAGTGCTCCGAACAGGGTAGCTACGTTTGAGCAGTACTTC CSAPNRVATFEQYF few TRBJ2-5 - TRBV20-1
TGCAGTGCTATTCCCACCTCTGGGGCCAACGTCCTGACTTTC CSAIPTSGANVLTF few TRBJ2-6 - TRBV20-1
TGTGCCAGCAGTCCGGGGGGGGCTCTCTACAATGAGCAGTTCTTC CASSPGGALYNEQFF - TRBJ2-1 TRBD2 TRBV7-2
TGCGCCAGCAGAAAAGGGGGCGTTGAGACCCAGTACTTC CASRKGGVETQYF - TRBJ2-5 TRBD1 TRBV5-1
TGTGCCAGCAGCGTTGATGGGGGGCTGGGGGAGCAGTACTTC CASSVDGGLGEQYF - TRBJ2-7 - TRBV2
TGCGCCAGCAGCCACAGGGTTGTGAACACCGGGGAGCTGTTTTTT CASSHRVVNTGELFF - TRBJ2-2 - TRBV4-3
TGCAGTGTGTACTCCGGGACAGGGGGATCGGAGCAGTACTTC CSVYSGTGGSEQYF few TRBJ2-5 TRBD1 TRBV20-1
TGTGCCCGCTCACCACGGGGAGCGAACACAGATACGCAGTATTTT CARSPRGANTDTQYF - TRBJ2-3 - TRBV18
TGTGCCAGCTCACCCACCATGGGGCAGGGCAATCAGCCCCAGCATTTT CASSPTMGQGNQPQHF - TRBJ1-5 - TRBV18
TGTGCCAGCAGTTCGAACAGGGGGACCGGGGAGCTGTTTTTT CASSSNRGTGELFF - TRBJ2-2 TRBD1 TRBV6-2/TRBV6-3
TGCACCATTCAGGGGGGGATTTATGAGCAGTTCTTC CTIQGGIYEQFF few TRBJ2-1 - TRBV20-1
TGTGCCAGCAGCTTCACTAGGGCGGGCTACAATGAGCAGTTCTTC CASSFTRAGYNEQFF many TRBJ2-1 - TRBV11-3
TGTGCCAGCGCTAAGACGGGCGCAGATACGCAGTATTTT CASAKTGADTQYF - TRBJ2-3 - TRBV6-5
TGTGCCAGCAGCTTGTTTGACACTCTAGCCAAAAACATTCAGTACTTC CASSLFDTLAKNIQYF few TRBJ2-4 - TRBV5-4
TGTGCCAGCAGTTCCTACGCCAGGGGGCTGGCCCAATCGTACAATGAGCAGTACTTC CASSSYARGLAQSYNEQYF - TRBJ2-7 TRBD1 TRBV12-3/TRBV12-4
TGTGCCAGCAGCAGGGGGCACTTTGCTGGGGCCAACGTCCTGACTTTC CASSRGHFAGANVLTF - TRBJ2-6 TRBD1 TRBV6-2/TRBV6-3
TGTGCCAGCAGCTTAGGGCCTGGGGCCAATGAGCAGTTCTTC CASSLGPGANEQFF - TRBJ2-1 - TRBV7-2
TGTGCCAGCAGCCAAGTGGTCAGGGGTACTCAAGAGACCCAGTACTTC CASSQVVRGTQETQYF many TRBJ2-5 - TRBV4-2
TGTGCCAGCAGTATCGGGACAGGCCGACTCCGGGGGACCCAGTACTTC CASSIGTGRLRGTQYF few TRBJ2-5 TRBD1 TRBV6-2/TRBV6-3
TGCAGCGTTGGACAGATCACAGATACGCAGTATTTT CSVGQITDTQYF few TRBJ2-3 - TRBV29-1
TGTGCCAGCAGCTCCCAAGACCCCGGGACACCATACAATGAGCAGTTCTTC CASSSQDPGTPYNEQFF few TRBJ2-1 - TRBV7-2
TGTGCCAGCAGCTTTCTGCTCTCCGGGGGACAAGAGACCCAGTACTTC CASSFLLSGGQETQYF many TRBJ2-5 - TRBV7-9
TGTGCCAGCAGCAACCGACTAGCGGGAGTGGGTGGAGATACGCAGTATTTT CASSNRLAGVGGDTQYF - TRBJ2-3 TRBD2 TRBV3-1
TGTGCCAGCAGTGACCCCCTCGCACCCCAGCATTTT CASSDPLAPQHF few TRBJ1-5 - TRBV6-2/TRBV6-3
TGCAGCGTTTCGGACCAACAGGGAACAGATACGCAGTATTTT CSVSDQQGTDTQYF - TRBJ2-3 - TRBV29-1
TGTGCCAGCAGCTCGGGAGACGAGCAGTACTTC CASSSGDEQYF many TRBJ2-7 - TRBV7-3
TGTGCCAGCAGCTTAGCCCGGAACAGGGGGCGGGGAGAGACCCAGTACTTC CASSLARNRGRGETQYF - TRBJ2-5 TRBD1 TRBV7-2
TGTGCCAGCAGTTTTCAGACAGGGGCTGAAAAACTGTTTTTT CASSFQTGAEKLFF few TRBJ1-4 TRBD1 TRBV6-5
TGTGCCAGCAGCCCAGGGACTAGCGGGCGACATCAAGAGACCCAGTACTTC CASSPGTSGRHQETQYF few TRBJ2-5 TRBD2 TRBV11-2
TGTGCCAGCAGTTACCGGACAGCTCCCTACGAGCAGTACTTC CASSYRTAPYEQYF - TRBJ2-7 - TRBV6-5
TGTGCCAGCAAGGGCCCGGGACAGGGTAATTCACCCCTCCACTTT CASKGPGQGNSPLHF - TRBJ1-6 TRBD1 TRBV25-1
TGCAGCGCCCGGGGGACTACCCGGGGCAATGAGCAGTTCTTC CSARGTTRGNEQFF many TRBJ2-1 TRBD2 TRBV29-1
TGTGCCAGCAGCTTAGTGACCGGTAATAGCAATCAGCCCCAGCATTTT CASSLVTGNSNQPQHF - TRBJ1-5 - TRBV7-2
TGTGCCAGCAGCCAAGTCGGACAGGGCAACACCGGGGAGCTGTTTTTT CASSQVGQGNTGELFF - TRBJ2-2 TRBD1 TRBV4-2
TGTGCCTGGAGTGGACAGCAGCATCAGCCCCAGCATTTT CAWSGQQHQPQHF - TRBJ1-5 - TRBV30
TGTGCCAGCAGGGACAGGGGAATGGCCAAAAACATTCAGTACTTC CASRDRGMAKNIQYF - TRBJ2-4 TRBD1 TRBV12-3/TRBV12-4
TGTGCCAGCAGCGTTATAGGGTTGGGGGACAGGGGGGATAATTCACCCCTCCACTTT CASSVIGLGDRGDNSPLHF - TRBJ1-6 TRBD1 TRBV9
TGTGCCAGCAGCATCCGGGACAGGGGGCGTTACGAGCAGTACTTC CASSIRDRGRYEQYF few TRBJ2-7 - TRBV21-1
TGCAGTGCCTACGACAGCTTCTCCTACGAGCAGTACTTC CSAYDSFSYEQYF few TRBJ2-7 - TRBV20-1
TGCGCCAGCAGCTCGGGGAGGGGCGGGACAGATACGCAGTATTTT CASSSGRGGTDTQYF - TRBJ2-3 TRBD2 TRBV5-1
TGTGCCAGCAGCCAAGTCAGGGGGGCGGCCTCACCCCTCCACTTT CASSQVRGAASPLHF few TRBJ1-6 TRBD1 TRBV3-1
TGTGCCAGCAGTGAATCTGGACAGGGACCCTACAATGAGCAGTACTTC CASSESGQGPYNEQYF - TRBJ2-7 TRBD1 TRBV25-1
TGTGCCAGCAGCTCAGGGGACCAGCCCCAGCATTTT CASSSGDQPQHF once TRBJ1-5 - TRBV6-2/TRBV6-3
TGTGCCAGCAGCTCCGACAGGGGCGTGGAGACCCAGTACTTC CASSSDRGVETQYF - TRBJ2-5 TRBD1 TRBV7-2
TGTGCCAGCAGCTTAGTCATCGAGTCCGGGGAGCTGTTTTTT CASSLVIESGELFF - TRBJ2-2 - TRBV7-2
TGCAGCGTTGTTGGGCACACTGAAGCTTTCTTT CSVVGHTEAFF - TRBJ1-1 - TRBV29-1
TGTGCCAGCAGCTTAGGTAGCGGGGGGCCTCGGGAGCAGTACTTC CASSLGSGGPREQYF few TRBJ2-7 TRBD2 TRBV7-9
TGTGCCAGCAGTACCTTGTTTGGCAGGTCACAATCTGGGGCCAACGTCCTGACTTTC CASSTLFGRSQSGANVLTF - TRBJ2-6 - TRBV2
TGTGCCAGCAGTTACTCCGGGGGAACAGAGACCCAGTACTTC CASSYSGGTETQYF - TRBJ2-5 - TRBV6-2/TRBV6-3
TGCAGTGCTAGAGATCAAGAACAGAATCAGTTCTTC CSARDQEQNQFF many TRBJ2-1 - TRBV20-1
TGCAGCGTTGATTCCAAGCATGGCAATGTGCAGTTCTTC CSVDSKHGNVQFF - TRBJ2-1 - TRBV29-1
TGCGCCAGCAGCCAAGACAGGGGGCGGTGGGAGACCCAGTTCTTC CASSQDRGRWETQFF - TRBJ2-1 TRBD1 TRBV4-3
TGCGCCAGCAGCCGAAGACTTAATGAAAAACTGTTTTTT CASSRRLNEKLFF few TRBJ1-4 - TRBV4-1
TGTGCCAGCAGTGATACGGACAGGCGGGTTGGTACGCAGTATTTT CASSDTDRRVGTQYF - TRBJ2-3 TRBD1 TRBV25-1